The entry below gives a single TCR beta chain sequence along with its context. Generated by immunoSEQ multiplex PCR, the TCRdb table keeps only in-frame clones and is missing some. Of about 320,000 clones in the sample, around 90% were seen once. The data originate from a study of blood T cell repertoires in COVID-19. The CDR3 runs 15 residues. V was clipped by 6 bases and J by 3 bases; unmatched bases: 10. Germline assignment: CDR1 MDHEN and CDR2 SYDVKM. This rearrangement joins TRBV28 to TRBJ1-1, with 7 bases matching TRBD1. This clonotype was sampled from a man between 60 and 70 years old who had recovered from COVID-19. The sequencing input was PBMCs or T cells enriched from blood (not recorded which). The DNA of the CDR3 is TGTGCCAGCAGACCGACAGGGTTTCTAGACACTGAAGCTTTCTTT. It encodes CASRPTGFLDTEAFF.